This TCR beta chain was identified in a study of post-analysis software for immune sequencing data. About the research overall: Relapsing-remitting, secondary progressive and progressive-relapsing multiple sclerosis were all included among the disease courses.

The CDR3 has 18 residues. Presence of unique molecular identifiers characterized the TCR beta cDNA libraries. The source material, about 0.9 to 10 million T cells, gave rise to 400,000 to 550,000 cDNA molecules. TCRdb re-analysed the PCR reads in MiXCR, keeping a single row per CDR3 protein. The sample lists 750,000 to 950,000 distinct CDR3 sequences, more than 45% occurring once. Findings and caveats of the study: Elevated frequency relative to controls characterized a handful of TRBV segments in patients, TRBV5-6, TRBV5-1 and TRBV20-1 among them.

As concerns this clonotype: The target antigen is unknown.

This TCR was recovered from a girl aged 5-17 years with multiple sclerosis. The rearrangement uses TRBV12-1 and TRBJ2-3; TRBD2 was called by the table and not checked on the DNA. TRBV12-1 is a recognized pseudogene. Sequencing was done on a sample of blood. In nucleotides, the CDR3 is TGTGCCAGCAGCTTTGTGCTAGCGGGAGCCAATGGTACAGATACGCAGTATTTT. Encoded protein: CASSFVLAGANGTDTQYF.